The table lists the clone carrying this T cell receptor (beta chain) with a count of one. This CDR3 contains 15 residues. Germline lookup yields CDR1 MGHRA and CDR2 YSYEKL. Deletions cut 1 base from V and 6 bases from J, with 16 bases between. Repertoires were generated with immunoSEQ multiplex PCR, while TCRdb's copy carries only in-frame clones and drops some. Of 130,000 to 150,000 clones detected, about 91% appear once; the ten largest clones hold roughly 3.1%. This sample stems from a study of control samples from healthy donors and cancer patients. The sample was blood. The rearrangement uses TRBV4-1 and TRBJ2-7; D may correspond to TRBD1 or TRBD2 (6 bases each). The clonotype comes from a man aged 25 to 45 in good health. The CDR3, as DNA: TGCGCCAGCAGCCAAGCCGGGGCAGGGGAGGCCGAGCAGTACTTC. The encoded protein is CASSQAGAGEAEQYF.